One and the same sample provided the 20 T cell receptor beta chains below, sequenced in a study of cytomegalovirus exposure and HLA in healthy donors. The assay was immunoSEQ multiplex PCR, and TCRdb's table has in-frame clones only and misses some. The sample includes 80,000 to 100,000 clones, approximately 84% of them seen just once. Sample: PBMCs. Source of these receptors: a young man in good health and CMV-seropositive.

The V call is TRBV6-5, the J call TRBJ2-3, with a possible D match to TRBD1 (5 bases). V lost 5 bases and J lost 5, with 14 bases in between. CDR1 is MNHEY and CDR2 is SVGAGI in the germline V gene. This CDR3 comprises 14 residues. CDR3 bases: TGTGCCAGCAGTGGGGCGTCAGTATTAGATACGCAGTATTTT. Translating it yields CASSGASVLDTQYF.

The J gene is TRBJ2-5, the V gene TRBV4-3; 10 bases fit TRBD2. J was trimmed by 2 bases and V by 2 bases; bases with no gene match: 2. The germline CDR1 and CDR2 sequences are LGHNA and YSLEER. The CDR3 has 15 residues. CDR3 sequence (DNA): TGCGCCAGCAGCCAACTAGCGGGAGTACAAGAGACCCAGTACTTC. Its translation is CASSQLAGVQETQYF.

The chain couples TRBV25-1 to TRBJ2-1; D perhaps matches TRBD2 (6 bases). The V gene's germline CDR1 is MGHDK and CDR2 SYGVNS. Trimming removed 3 bases at V and 7 bases at J, with 10 bases between. This CDR3 spans 13 amino acids. As DNA, the CDR3 is TGTGCCAGCAGTGATCTAGGGACTAATGAGCAGTTCTTC. Translated: CASSDLGTNEQFF.

This clone came up a few times. The gene calls are TRBV19 and TRBJ1-2, with D unresolved. The germline CDR1 and CDR2 sequences are LNHDA and SQIVND (reference sequence). V was shortened by 6 bases and J by 7 bases, with 12 bases between the two germline ends. The CDR3 has 12 amino acids. The CDR3 DNA reads as TGTGCCAGTAGCCCCTCCGGTGTTGGCTACACCTTC. This gives the protein CASSPSGVGYTF.

The chain joins TRBV19 to TRBJ2-5, with a weak D call TRBD2 (7 bases). Germline loops: CDR1 LNHDA, CDR2 SQIVND (reference sequence). V shed 3 bases and J shed 3 bases, with 11 bases lying between them. This CDR3 region has 14 residues. In nucleotides, the CDR3 is TGTGCCAGTAGTATGGGGGCGGGGGAAGAGACCCAGTACTTC. Translated, it gives CASSMGAGEETQYF.

This chain uses TRBV6-5 with TRBJ1-1, with 9 bases aligning to TRBD1. Losses at the gene ends were 6 bases for V and 6 bases for J; bases not matched to a gene: 11. CDR3 length: 15 residues. Germline CDR1 MNHEY, CDR2 SVGAGI. This CDR3 reads CASSSPGQGRAEAFF. The DNA for the CDR3 is TGTGCCAGCAGCTCACCGGGACAGGGCAGGGCTGAAGCTTTCTTT.

The genes are TRBV27 and TRBJ2-7; 13 nucleotides align to TRBD2. Germline V gives CDR1 MNHEY, CDR2 SMNVEV (reference sequence). This CDR3 is built from 16 residues. Germline trimming cut 1 base from V and 6 bases from J; bases unmatched to any gene: 6. The CDR3 region is CASSLCGTSGKCEQYF. The CDR3 region has the DNA TGTGCCAGCAGTTTATGCGGGACTAGCGGGAAATGCGAGCAGTACTTC.

The genes are TRBV5-1 and TRBJ2-3; 10 bases align to TRBD1. There are 14 residues in the CDR3. CDR1 SGHRS and CDR2 YFSETQ come from the germline V gene. With V trimmed by 7 bases and J by 3 bases, 5 bases remained unmatched. This CDR3 reads CASYLGQGTDTQYF. CDR3 DNA sequence: TGCGCCAGCTATCTGGGACAGGGGACAGATACGCAGTATTTT.

The chain is built from TRBV19 and TRBJ2-1; 9 positions agree with TRBD1. The CDR3 runs to 16 residues. Trimming took 1 base from V and 4 from J; bases not matched to a gene: 5. Germline V gives CDR1 LNHDA, CDR2 SQIVND (reference sequence). CDR3 coding DNA: TGTGCCAGTAGTATAGCCGGGACAGGGAATTACAATGAGCAGTTCTTC. This translates into CASSIAGTGNYNEQFF.

V is TRBV7-2 and J is TRBJ2-1; D call uncertain. Per germline, CDR1 SGHTA and CDR2 FQGNSA. The CDR3 totals 12 residues. V lost 3 bases and J 3 bases, leaving 3 bases between the germline ends. The CDR3 sequence: CASSFYYNEQFF. The CDR3 nucleotides are TGTGCCAGCAGCTTTTACTACAATGAGCAGTTCTTC.

This chain joins TRBV4-3 and TRBJ1-2; 9 bases are a match to TRBD1. The CDR3 spans 16 residues. V shed 1 base and J 2 bases; nucleotides not matched to a gene: 5. Germline-derived CDR1 and CDR2 are LGHNA and YSLEER. CDR3 DNA sequence: TGCGCCAGCAGCCAAGTCCGCGGACAGGGGAACTATGGCTACACCTTC. The encoded protein is CASSQVRGQGNYGYTF.

This chain links TRBV10-1 with TRBJ2-7; D perhaps matches TRBD2 (5 bases). V shed 11 bases and J shed 0 bases, with 20 bases lying between them. Germline CDR1 is WNHNN and CDR2 is SYGVQD (reference sequence). The CDR3 extends over 15 amino acids. DNA of the CDR3: TGCGCCGTGTCCCCGCGCCAAGGGAGCTCCTACGAGCAGTACTTC. Protein product: CAVSPRQGSSYEQYF.

This clone was counted a single time. The chain carries TRBV6-5 and TRBJ2-7; the D gene is possibly TRBD1 (5 bases). Germline V gene lookup returns CDR1 MNHEY and CDR2 SVGAGI. The CDR3 is 15 residues long. The V end was cut by 6 bases, the J end by 0 bases, with 15 bases between. The DNA for the CDR3 is TGTGCCAGCAGCAGGGTCGGCACAAGCTCCTACGAGCAGTACTTC. Its protein product is CASSRVGTSSYEQYF.

The chain combines TRBV5-1 with TRBJ2-1, with D tentatively TRBD2 (6 bases). Per the germline V gene, CDR1 is SGHRS and CDR2 is YFSETQ. The length of the CDR3 is 14 residues. The V gene lost 0 bases and the J gene lost 8 bases, with 12 bases spanning the gap. CDR3 protein: CASSLASGDDEQFF. The DNA for the CDR3 is TGCGCCAGCAGCTTGGCCTCGGGGGACGATGAGCAGTTCTTC.

The gene calls are TRBV18 and TRBJ2-1, with TRBD1 matching 10 bases. The V gene's germline CDR1 is KGHSH and CDR2 LQKENI. This CDR3 contains 15 residues. Losses at the gene ends were 5 bases for V and 12 bases for J; bases not matched to a gene: 13. CDR3 nucleotides: TGTGCCAGCTCAGGGACAGGGGAGAAGCCCACTGTGCAGTTCTTC. Protein product: CASSGTGEKPTVQFF.

The genes are TRBV4-2 and TRBJ1-5, with D unclear. Trimming removed 0 bases at V and 5 bases at J, with 14 bases between. Germline assignment: CDR1 LGHNA and CDR2 YNFKEQ. The CDR3 is 16 amino acids. The CDR3 spells CASSQDLERDYQPQHF. CDR3 nucleotides: TGTGCCAGCAGCCAAGATTTAGAACGGGATTATCAGCCCCAGCATTTT.

The chain recombines TRBV2 with TRBJ2-1; D is ambiguous. Trimming shortened V by 8 bases and J by 0 bases, and 14 bases separated the two germline ends. The CDR3 totals 15 residues. Germline-derived CDR1 and CDR2 are SNHLY and FYNNEI. The CDR3 spells CASSMADNSYNEQFF. The DNA of the CDR3 is TGTGCCAGCTCAATGGCTGACAACTCCTACAATGAGCAGTTCTTC.

V is TRBV6-5 and J is TRBJ2-1; a possible D gene is TRBD1 (5 bases). This CDR3 is 15 amino acids long. V dropped 4 bases and J dropped 1 base, with 11 bases sitting between them. The germline gives CDR1 MNHEY, CDR2 SVGAGI. The CDR3 spells CASSSFWTSYNEQFF. Written as DNA, the CDR3 is TGTGCCAGCAGTTCTTTCTGGACATCCTACAATGAGCAGTTCTTC.

The J gene is TRBJ2-1, the V gene TRBV5-1, with 12 bases matching TRBD2. Trimming took 1 base from V and 7 from J; bases not matched to a gene: 3. CDR1 and CDR2 (germline): SGHRS, YFSETQ. The CDR3 runs 15 residues. The CDR3 DNA reads TGCGCCAGCAGCTTGTCACTAGCGGGAGGTAATGAGCAGTTCTTC. Its translation: CASSLSLAGGNEQFF.

The rearrangement uses TRBV19 and TRBJ2-1; D is unresolved. The CDR3 is 15 residues long. From germline, CDR1 is LNHDA and CDR2 SQIVND (reference sequence). V lost 5 bases to trimming and J lost 0 bases, with 11 bases between them. The CDR3 region has the DNA TGTGCCAGTAGTGGCCAGGCGAGCTCCTACAATGAGCAGTTCTTC. Translated: CASSGQASSYNEQFF.